These 20 T cell receptor beta chains were all obtained from the same sample, sequenced in a study of blood T cell repertoires in COVID-19. This table comes from immunoSEQ multiplex PCR, and its TCRdb copy is limited to in-frame clones, with some not included. The repertoire consists of 80,000 to 100,000 clones, with more than 65% occurring once and the leading ten covering around 4.5%. Sequencing was done on a sample of peripheral blood. These TCRs come from a man in his fifties or sixties with acute or convalescent COVID-19.

There are many counts of this clone. This rearrangement joins TRBV14 to TRBJ1-4, with 10 bases identical to TRBD1. This CDR3 region has 16 residues. Germline loops: CDR1 SGHDN, CDR2 FVKESK. The J segment lost 5 bases and the V segment lost 4 bases, leaving 7 bases of the junction unmatched. The CDR3 loop reads CASSPLGTGANEKLFF. CDR3 DNA sequence: TGTGCCAGCAGCCCACTTGGGACAGGGGCAAATGAAAAACTGTTTTTT.

This clone was observed a handful of times. The CDR3 sequence is CASSPSTGGHMGYTGELFF. The DNA for the CDR3 is TGTGCCAGCTCACCTTCGACAGGGGGCCACATGGGGTACACCGGGGAGCTGTTTTTT. The genes are TRBV18 and TRBJ2-2; 10 nucleotides match TRBD1. J gave up 3 bases and V 3 bases, and 13 bases lay outside the gene matches. The germline CDR1 and CDR2 sequences are KGHSH and LQKENI. The CDR3 sequence is 19 residues long.

The V call is TRBV20-1, the J call TRBJ2-3, with D uncertain. CDR3 size: 11 residues. Per germline, CDR1 DFQATT and CDR2 SNEGSKA (reference sequence). The CDR3 protein is CGPIVADTQYF. The CDR3 DNA reads as TGCGGCCCCATTGTCGCAGATACGCAGTATTTT.

The J gene is TRBJ2-2, the V gene TRBV5-1, with a tentative D call TRBD2 (5 bases). Germline CDR1 SGHRS, CDR2 YFSETQ. Trimming left V 4 bases short and J 3 bases short, with 10 bases between. This CDR3 has 14 amino acids. Here the CDR3 DNA reads TGCGCCAGCAGCACGGAAGCGGACACCGGGGAGCTGTTTTTT. Translation: CASSTEADTGELFF.

The chain recombines TRBV7-9 with TRBJ2-1, with unresolved D. The CDR3 consists of 15 residues. CDR1 is SEHNR, CDR2 FQNEAQ, per germline (reference sequence). V was clipped by 1 base and J by 4 bases, with 11 bases between them. The CDR3 here is CASSLGWQLYNEQFF. CDR3 in DNA: TGTGCCAGCAGCTTAGGGTGGCAATTATACAATGAGCAGTTCTTC.

J is TRBJ2-1 and V is TRBV15, with unresolved D. This CDR3 is built from 12 residues. Germline values: CDR1 LNHNV, CDR2 YYDKDF (reference sequence). V lost 1 base and J 4 bases, leaving 2 bases between the germline ends. This CDR3 reads CATSRAYNEQFF. CDR3 DNA sequence: TGTGCCACCAGCAGAGCATACAATGAGCAGTTCTTC. The variable domain in full, completed from reference TRBV15 and TRBJ2-1, reads DAMVIQNPRYQVTQFGKPVTLSCSQTLNHNVMYWYQQKSSQAPKLLFHYYDKDFNNEADTPDNFQSRRPNTSFCFLDIRSPGLGDTAMYLCATSRAYNEQFFGPGTRLTVL.

The chain recombines TRBV6-1 with TRBJ2-1, with 11 nucleotides matching TRBD2. The CDR3 spans 15 residues. Germline-derived CDR1 and CDR2 are MNHNS and SASEGT. V was clipped by 3 bases and J by 8 bases; unmatched bases: 6. CDR3 nucleotide sequence: TGTGCCAGCAGTGAGTGGGCTAGCGGGGGGTATGAGCAGTTCTTC. Translation: CASSEWASGGYEQFF.

The chain combines TRBV5-8 with TRBJ2-1; a weak D match, TRBD2 (7 bases). This CDR3 comprises 15 residues. V dropped 4 bases and J dropped 9 bases, with 20 bases sitting between them. Germline CDR1 and CDR2: SGHTS and YDEGEE. CDR3 sequence reads: CASSPRTTAGAEQFF. The CDR3 bases are TGTGCCAGCAGCCCGAGGACTACGGCGGGGGCTGAGCAGTTCTTC. Full variable domain (remainder filled in from reference TRBV5-8 and TRBJ2-1): EAGVTQSPTHLIKTRGQQATLRCSPISGHTSVYWYQQALGLGLQFLLWYDEGEERNRGNFPPRFSGRQFPNYSSELNVNALELEDSALYLCASSPRTTAGAEQFFGPGTRLTVL.

The V gene is TRBV5-1, the J gene TRBJ2-3; the D is unclear. This CDR3 has 14 residues. Trimming pared 0 bases from V and 0 bases from J, leaving 5 bases between. Germline CDR1 is SGHRS and CDR2 is YFSETQ. The chain's CDR3 is CASSLGASTDTQYF. The CDR3 nucleotides are TGCGCCAGCAGCTTGGGAGCTAGCACAGATACGCAGTATTTT.

This clone was detected only once. The chain has TRBV19 and TRBJ2-7; 7 nucleotides agree with TRBD1. CDR3 length: 13 residues. Germline loops: CDR1 LNHDA, CDR2 SQIVND (reference sequence). Germline trimming cut 4 bases from V and 6 bases from J; bases unmatched to any gene: 6. CDR3 loop: CASSKTPGGEQYF. The CDR3, as DNA: TGTGCCAGTAGTAAGACTCCAGGGGGCGAGCAGTACTTC.

The chain recombines TRBV11-2 with TRBJ2-7, with 8 bases fitting TRBD2. The CDR3 spans 16 residues. CDR1 and CDR2 from the germline V gene are SGHAT and FQNNGV. The ends lost 8 bases at V and 6 bases at J; junction bases unmatched: 18. DNA of the CDR3: TGTGCCAGCTCGGATCCGGGACTAGTTCCATTCGGCGAGCAGTACTTC. It codes for CASSDPGLVPFGEQYF. The complete variable domain, with remaining parts taken from reference TRBV11-2 and TRBJ2-7, reads EAGVAQSPRYKIIEKRQSVAFWCNPISGHATLYWYQQILGQGPKLLIQFQNNGVVDDSQLPKDRFSAERLKGVDSTLKIQPAKLEDSAVYLCASSDPGLVPFGEQYFGPGTRLTVT.

This clone was seen a handful of times. The chain recombines TRBV10-3 with TRBJ1-3; tentatively, D is TRBD1 (5 bases). This CDR3 region has 18 residues. Trimming shortened V by 3 bases and J by 0 bases, and 18 bases separated the two germline ends. Germline V gene data show CDR1 as ENHRY and CDR2 as SYGVKD. CDR3 residues: CAISDLGGYQHSGNTIYF. The CDR3 DNA reads TGTGCCATCAGTGACCTCGGGGGATACCAACACTCTGGAAACACCATATATTTT.

A word on this clone: The junction differs from germline at one of its ends, possibly a read error. The chain joins TRBV2 to TRBJ1-1; D is perhaps TRBD1 (5 bases). Germline V gene data show CDR1 as SNHLY and CDR2 as FYNNEI. The CDR3 is 13 amino acids. For the CDR3, the DNA is TGTGCCAGCAGGGACAATCTGAAGACTGAAGCTTTCTTT. Encoded protein: CASRDNLKTEAFF.

V gene TRBV3-1 (or the pseudogene TRBV3-2) combines with J gene TRBJ2-7; TRBD2 is a possible D gene (6 bases). V was clipped by 0 bases and J by 2 bases, with 23 bases between them. This CDR3 is built from 19 residues. Germline V gives CDR1 LGHDT, CDR2 YNNKEL (reference sequence). The CDR3 bases are TGTGCCAGCAGCCAAGAAGACAGACGGGTCCGGGAGACTCCCTACGAGCAGTACTTC. It is translated as CASSQEDRRVRETPYEQYF.

V gene TRBV27 combines with J gene TRBJ2-2, with a weak D call TRBD2 (5 bases). The CDR3 spans 14 residues. V was shortened by 3 bases and J by 3 bases, with 8 bases between the two germline ends. Germline-derived CDR1 and CDR2 are MNHEY and SMNVEV (reference sequence). CDR3 loop: CASSLDLYTGELFF. The CDR3, as DNA: TGTGCCAGCAGTTTGGACTTGTACACCGGGGAGCTGTTTTTT.

The chain recombines TRBV5-4 with TRBJ2-6; D remains unclear. The CDR3 runs to 16 residues. Germline V lookup: CDR1 SGHNT, CDR2 YYREEE (reference sequence). V was trimmed by 2 bases and J by 0 bases, leaving 9 bases between them. The DNA for the CDR3 is TGTGCCAGCAGCTTAACCACACCCTCTGGGGCCAACGTCCTGACTTTC. Protein: CASSLTTPSGANVLTF. The whole variable domain, remainder taken from reference TRBV5-4 and TRBJ2-6, is ETGVTQSPTHLIKTRGQQVTLRCSSQSGHNTVSWYQQALGQGPQFIFQYYREEENGRGNFPPRFSGLQFPNYSSELNVNALELDDSALYLCASSLTTPSGANVLTFGAGSRLTVL.

The chain combines TRBV30 with TRBJ2-1; perhaps TRBD2 as D (6 bases). CDR3 length: 16 residues. Germline V CDR1 and CDR2: GTSNPN, SVGIG (reference sequence). V was trimmed by 1 base and J by 2 bases, leaving 15 bases between them. CDR3 in amino acids: CAWSGFFSGAYNEQFF. DNA for the CDR3: TGTGCCTGGAGTGGGTTCTTTTCGGGGGCCTACAATGAGCAGTTCTTC.

The chain joins TRBV3-1 (or the pseudogene TRBV3-2) to TRBJ2-2; a weak D match, TRBD2 (6 bases). V lost 2 bases, J lost 0 bases, and 10 bases lay in between. The germline gives CDR1 LGHDT, CDR2 YNNKEL (reference sequence). There are 16 residues in the CDR3. CDR3 DNA sequence: TGTGCCAGCAGCCAACGTAGCGGTACGAACACCGGGGAGCTGTTTTTT. Protein: CASSQRSGTNTGELFF.

This clone occurred once. The V call is TRBV19, the J call TRBJ1-2; 12 bases fit TRBD1. The CDR3 sequence is 15 residues long. The V and J ends lost 4 bases and 7 bases, in that order; junction bases with no gene match: 7. Per germline, CDR1 LNHDA and CDR2 SQIVND (reference sequence). CDR3 nucleotide sequence: TGTGCCAGTAGTAGTACCGGGACAGGGGGCCTTGGCTACACCTTC. As protein: CASSSTGTGGLGYTF. The whole variable domain, filled in from reference TRBV19 and TRBJ1-2, reads DGGITQSPKYLFRKEGQNVTLSCEQNLNHDAMYWYRQDPGQGLRLIYYSQIVNDFQKGDIAEGYSVSREKKESFPLTVTSAQKNPTAFYLCASSSTGTGGLGYTFGSGTRLTVV.

J is TRBJ2-3 and V is TRBV6-2 or TRBV6-3; 8 bases are a match to TRBD2. In germline, CDR1 is MNHEY, CDR2 SVGEGT. With 5 bases clipped from V and 3 bases from J, the junction kept 10 bases outside the gene matches. The CDR3 sequence is 16 residues long. Written as DNA, the CDR3 is TGTGCCAGCAGTAGAACCTCCAGCGGGAGTACAGATACGCAGTATTTT. Its protein product is CASSRTSSGSTDTQYF.